The entry below gives a single T cell receptor beta chain sequence along with its context. Its cognate antigen is unknown. The sample originates from a study of shared clonotypes between healthy human individuals. Study-wide results and caveats: Compared with memory subsets, naive subsets generally had larger estimated richness.

Germline V gene sequence: CDR1 LNHDA, CDR2 SQIVND (reference sequence). Trimming removed 4 bases from V and 4 bases from J; junction bases left unmatched: 2. CDR3 length: 13 amino acids. Sequencing used immunoSEQ multiplex PCR; TCRdb keeps in-frame clones, though not all of them. Among 950,000 to 1,300,000 clones listed, about 74% were seen once. The sequencing sample was made of memory CD4+ T cells sorted from blood. Stated subset: CD45RA-negative fraction. The sequence came from a man between 18 and 29 years old in good health. The chain employs TRBV19 and TRBJ1-1; 8 bases fit TRBD1. The CDR3 loop is CASSKTGGTEAFF. In nucleotides, the CDR3 is TGTGCCAGTAGTAAAACAGGGGGCACTGAAGCTTTCTTT.